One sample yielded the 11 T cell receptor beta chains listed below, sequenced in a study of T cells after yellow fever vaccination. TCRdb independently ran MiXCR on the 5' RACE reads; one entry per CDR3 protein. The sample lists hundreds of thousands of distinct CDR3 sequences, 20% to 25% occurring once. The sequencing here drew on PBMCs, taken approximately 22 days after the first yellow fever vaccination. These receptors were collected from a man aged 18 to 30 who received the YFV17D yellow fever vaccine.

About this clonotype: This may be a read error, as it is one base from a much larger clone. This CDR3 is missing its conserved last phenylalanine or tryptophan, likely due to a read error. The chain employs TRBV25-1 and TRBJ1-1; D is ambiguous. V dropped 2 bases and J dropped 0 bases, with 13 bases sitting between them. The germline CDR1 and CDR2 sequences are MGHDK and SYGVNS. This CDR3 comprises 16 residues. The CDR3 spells CASSEGSRNMNTEAFS. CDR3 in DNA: TGTGCCAGCAGTGAAGGCTCGAGGAATATGAACACTGAAGCTTTCTCT.

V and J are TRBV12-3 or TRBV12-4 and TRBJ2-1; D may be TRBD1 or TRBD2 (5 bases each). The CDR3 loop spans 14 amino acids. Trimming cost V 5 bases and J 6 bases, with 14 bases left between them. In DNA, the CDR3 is TGTGCCAGCAGTCTGTCGGGGCCGAGCAATGAGCAGTTCTTC. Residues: CASSLSGPSNEQFF.

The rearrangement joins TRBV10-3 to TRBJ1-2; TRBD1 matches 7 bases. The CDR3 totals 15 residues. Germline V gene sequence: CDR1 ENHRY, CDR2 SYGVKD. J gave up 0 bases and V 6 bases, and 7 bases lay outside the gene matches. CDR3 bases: TGTGCCATCAGGGACCACAGGGGTGCTAACTATGGCTACACCTTC. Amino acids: CAIRDHRGANYGYTF.

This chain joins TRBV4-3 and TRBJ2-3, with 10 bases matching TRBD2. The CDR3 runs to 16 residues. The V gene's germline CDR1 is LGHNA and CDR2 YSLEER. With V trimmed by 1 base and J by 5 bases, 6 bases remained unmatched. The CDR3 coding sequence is TGCGCCAGCAGCCAAGCCCGGGCTAGCGGGGGAGATACGCAGTATTTT. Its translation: CASSQARASGGDTQYF.

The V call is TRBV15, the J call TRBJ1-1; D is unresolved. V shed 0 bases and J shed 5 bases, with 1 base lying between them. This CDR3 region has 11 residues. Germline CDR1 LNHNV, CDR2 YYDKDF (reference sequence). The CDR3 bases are TGTGCCACCAGCAGAGATACTGAAGCTTTCTTT. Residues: CATSRDTEAFF.

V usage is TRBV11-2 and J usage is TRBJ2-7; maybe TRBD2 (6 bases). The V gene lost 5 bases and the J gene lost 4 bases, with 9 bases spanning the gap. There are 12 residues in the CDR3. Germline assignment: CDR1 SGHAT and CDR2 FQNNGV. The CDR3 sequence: CASSLTRYEQYV. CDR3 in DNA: TGTGCCAGCAGCCTGACTAGATACGAGCAGTACGTC.

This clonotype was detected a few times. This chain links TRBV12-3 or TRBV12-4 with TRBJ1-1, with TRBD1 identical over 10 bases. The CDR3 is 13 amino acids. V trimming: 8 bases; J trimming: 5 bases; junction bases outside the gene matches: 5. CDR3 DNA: TGTGCCAGCGCCGGGACAGGGGTTACTGAAGCTTTCTTT. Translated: CASAGTGVTEAFF.

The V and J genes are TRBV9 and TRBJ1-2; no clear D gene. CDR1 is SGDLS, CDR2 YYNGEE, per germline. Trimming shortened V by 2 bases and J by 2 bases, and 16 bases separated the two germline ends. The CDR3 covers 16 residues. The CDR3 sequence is CASSVGPTTPNYGYTF. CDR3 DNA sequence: TGTGCCAGCAGCGTTGGCCCGACGACACCGAACTATGGCTACACCTTC.

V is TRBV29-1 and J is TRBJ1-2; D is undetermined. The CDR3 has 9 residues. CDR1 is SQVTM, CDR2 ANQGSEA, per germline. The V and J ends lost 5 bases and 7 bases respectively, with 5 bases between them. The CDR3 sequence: CSVFGGYTF. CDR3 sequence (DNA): TGCAGCGTTTTTGGTGGCTACACCTTC.

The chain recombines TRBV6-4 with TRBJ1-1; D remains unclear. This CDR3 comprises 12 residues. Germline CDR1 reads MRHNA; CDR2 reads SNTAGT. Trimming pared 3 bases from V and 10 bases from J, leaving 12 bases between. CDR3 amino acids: CASSDNGGRAFF. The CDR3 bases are TGTGCCAGCAGTGATAATGGAGGGCGAGCTTTCTTT.

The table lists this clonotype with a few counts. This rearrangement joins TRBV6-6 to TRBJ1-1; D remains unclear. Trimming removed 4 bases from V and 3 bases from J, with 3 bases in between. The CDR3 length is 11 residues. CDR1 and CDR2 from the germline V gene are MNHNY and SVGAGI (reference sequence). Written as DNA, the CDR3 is TGTGCCAGCAGTTTCCACACTGAAGCTTTCTTT. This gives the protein CASSFHTEAFF.